At least ten counts were recorded for the clone carrying this T cell receptor (beta chain). Its target is not known. From the 5' RACE reads, TCRdb called clonotypes with MiXCR, one entry per CDR3 protein. The data show hundreds of thousands of distinct CDR3 sequences, 8% to 9% seen once. The sample originates from a study of identical twins. The study's findings and limits: Reduced insertions were recorded for abundant cord blood beta clonotypes, with no such pattern in memory repertoires. With beta out-of-frame sequences, excess sharing by twins was weaker.

From germline, CDR1 is SGHAT and CDR2 FQNNGV. This CDR3 has 17 residues. The V gene lost 5 bases and the J gene lost 0 bases, with 20 bases spanning the gap. The same sample was also studied in work on yellow fever vaccine responses in identical twins.

This receptor was identified in a young woman in good health. Sequences were obtained from memory (CD45RO+) T cells sorted from blood. The chain combines TRBV11-2 with TRBJ2-7, with D possibly TRBD1 on 7 matching bases. The CDR3 bases are TGTGCCAGCAGCCCTATAAGGCGGGACAGCCGCTCCTACGAGCAGTACTTC. Translating gives CASSPIRRDSRSYEQYF.